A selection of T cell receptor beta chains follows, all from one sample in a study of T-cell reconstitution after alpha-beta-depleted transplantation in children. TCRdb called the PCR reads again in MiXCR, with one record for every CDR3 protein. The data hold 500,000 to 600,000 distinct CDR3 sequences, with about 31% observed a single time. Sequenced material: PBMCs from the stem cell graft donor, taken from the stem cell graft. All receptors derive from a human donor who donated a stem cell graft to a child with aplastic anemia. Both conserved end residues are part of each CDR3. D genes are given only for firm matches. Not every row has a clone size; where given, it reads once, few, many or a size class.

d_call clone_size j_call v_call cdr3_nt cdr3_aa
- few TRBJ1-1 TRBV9 TGTGCCAGCACGGCGCCCCCGAACACTGAAGCTTTCTTT CASTAPPNTEAFF
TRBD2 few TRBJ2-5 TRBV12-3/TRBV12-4 TGTGCCAGCAGTTTGATAGGAGCGGGAGTTGCAGAGACCCAGTACTTC CASSLIGAGVAETQYF
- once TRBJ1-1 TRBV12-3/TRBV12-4 TGTGCCAGCAGTTTCTTAGGGGTCGGGAACACTGAAGCTTTCTTT CASSFLGVGNTEAFF
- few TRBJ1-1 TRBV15 TGTGCCACCAGCAGCTTGAACTACACTGAAGCTTTCTTT CATSSLNYTEAFF
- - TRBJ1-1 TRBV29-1 TGCAGCGTTGCCAGGGCTACTGAAGCTTTCTTT CSVARATEAFF
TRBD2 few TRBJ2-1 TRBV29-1 TGCAGCGTTGGGGGAGCGGGAGTCTCGGGCCCCTACAATGAGCAGTTCTTC CSVGGAGVSGPYNEQFF
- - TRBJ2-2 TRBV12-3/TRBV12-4 TGTGCCATCCTAGACAGATTGAACACCGGGGAGCTGTTTTTT CAILDRLNTGELFF
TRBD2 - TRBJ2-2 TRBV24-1 TGTGCCACCAGTGATTTAGCGGGAAGCACCGGGGAGCTGTTTTTT CATSDLAGSTGELFF
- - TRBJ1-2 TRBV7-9 TGTGCCAGCAGCTTATCGAGACAGGACCTTGGCTACACCTTC CASSLSRQDLGYTF
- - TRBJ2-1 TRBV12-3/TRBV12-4 TGTGCCAGCAGTGGGACTGGACCCGGCAATGAGCAGTTCTTC CASSGTGPGNEQFF
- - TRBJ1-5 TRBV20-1 TGCAGTGCTAGAGATCCCGGCCAGGGAGGCAATCAGCCCCAGCATTTT CSARDPGQGGNQPQHF
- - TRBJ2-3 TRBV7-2 TGTGCCAGCAGATTAACAGGGTCGCCAGATACGCAGTATTTT CASRLTGSPDTQYF
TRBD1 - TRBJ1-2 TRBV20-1 TGCAGTGCCGCGGACAGGGGGGAAATATTCTATGGCTACACCTTC CSAADRGEIFYGYTF
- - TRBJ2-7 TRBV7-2 TGTGCCAGCAGCCAGCCTGACAAAACCTACGAGCAGTACTTC CASSQPDKTYEQYF
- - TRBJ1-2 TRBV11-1 TGTGCCAGCAGCCGGGACTCATACCTCCCTAACTATGGCTACACCTTC CASSRDSYLPNYGYTF
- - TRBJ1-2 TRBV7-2 TGTGCCAGCAGCTTAAGCCGACAGAACTATGGCTACACCTTC CASSLSRQNYGYTF
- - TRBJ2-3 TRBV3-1 TGTGCCAGCAGCCAAGATTTGGAGCGTAACACAGATACGCAGTATTTT CASSQDLERNTDTQYF
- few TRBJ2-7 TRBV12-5 TGTGCTAGTGGTTTCGGGGTTTCCTACGAGCAGTACTTC CASGFGVSYEQYF
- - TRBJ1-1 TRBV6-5 TGTGCCAGCAGTTACTCGATGGGCGACGCGATGAACACTGAAGCTTTCTTT CASSYSMGDAMNTEAFF
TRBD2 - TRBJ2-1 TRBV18 TGTGCCAGCTCACCAATGCTAGCGGGAGTAAATGAGCAGTTCTTC CASSPMLAGVNEQFF
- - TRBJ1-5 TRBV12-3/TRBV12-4 TGTGCCAGCAGGGGGGGGCCAACTAGTAGCAATCAGCCCCAGCATTTT CASRGGPTSSNQPQHF
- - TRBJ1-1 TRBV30 TGTGCCTGGAGTCTGACACCTAACACTGAAGCTTTCTTT CAWSLTPNTEAFF
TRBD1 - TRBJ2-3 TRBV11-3 TGTGCCAGCAGCCCGCACGGGACAGGGGATATAGATACGCAGTATTTT CASSPHGTGDIDTQYF
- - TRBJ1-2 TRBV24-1 TGTGCCACCAGTGATTCGGACAAAGCTAACTATGGCTACACCTTC CATSDSDKANYGYTF
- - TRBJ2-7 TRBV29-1 TGCTCGGGCGGGGCAGACTCCTACGAGCAGTACTTC CSGGADSYEQYF
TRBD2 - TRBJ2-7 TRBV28 TGTGCCAGCAGTTCCCCGGGACTAGCGGGAGTTTATGAGCAGTACTTC CASSSPGLAGVYEQYF
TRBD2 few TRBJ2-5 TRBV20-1 TGCAGTTACGAGCGGGAGGGCCAAGAGACCCAGTACTTC CSYEREGQETQYF
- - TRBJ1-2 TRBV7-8 TGTGCCAGCAGCTTAAGCGATCCCGGGAACTATGGCTACACCTTC CASSLSDPGNYGYTF
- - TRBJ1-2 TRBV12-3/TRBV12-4 TGTGCCAGCAGTGCCCCGTATGGCTACACCTTC CASSAPYGYTF
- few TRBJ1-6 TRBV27 TGTGCCAGCAGTTTATCCGCGGTCAATTCACCCCTCCACTTT CASSLSAVNSPLHF
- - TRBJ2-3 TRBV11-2 TGTGCCAGCAGCTTGGATCGCACGGGTGCAGATACGCAGTATTTT CASSLDRTGADTQYF
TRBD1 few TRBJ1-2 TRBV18 TGTGCCAGCTCACCCCCAGGGGGCGTGTATGGCTACACCTTC CASSPPGGVYGYTF
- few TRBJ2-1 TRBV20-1 TGCAGTCCGTGGGGGAACAATGAGCAGTTCTTC CSPWGNNEQFF
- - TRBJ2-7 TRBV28 TGTGCCAGTGGGAATGGCTTTTTCTTTGAGCAGTACTTC CASGNGFFFEQYF
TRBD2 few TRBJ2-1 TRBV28 TGTGCCAGCAGTCAGTTTCGAGGTAGCGGGAGGGCGGACAATGAGCAGTTCTTC CASSQFRGSGRADNEQFF
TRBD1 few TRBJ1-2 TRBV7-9 TGTGCCAGCAGCCCGCGGGACAGTAACTATGGCTACACCTTC CASSPRDSNYGYTF
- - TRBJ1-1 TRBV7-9 TGTGCCAGCAGCTTCCTACCCCCGCCTGAAGCTTTCTTT CASSFLPPPEAFF
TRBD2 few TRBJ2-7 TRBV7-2 TGTGCCAGCAGCTGGAGCGGGAGTAACGAGCAGTACTTC CASSWSGSNEQYF
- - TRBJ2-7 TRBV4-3 TGCGCCAGCAGCCAAGGTCGAGGGAGCGGCTACGAGCAGTACTTC CASSQGRGSGYEQYF
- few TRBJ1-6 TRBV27 TGTGCCAGCAGCATGTCAGAGGGGGTAGCGAATTCACCCCTCCACTTT CASSMSEGVANSPLHF